The source of this T cell receptor (beta chain) is a study of blood T cell repertoires in COVID-19. Original analysis: Amplified reference gene primers provided the basis for estimating nucleated cell counts. TCRdb keeps only in-frame clones here, not all; method: immunoSEQ multiplex PCR. V and J calls and clone size are as listed in that table; D and trimming were resolved from the DNA. The repertoire holds about 110,000 clones, roughly 84% seen once, with approximately 7% in the top ten. V was pared by 5 bases and J by 6 bases, with 12 bases of the junction left unmatched. CDR1 is LGHNA, CDR2 YNFKEQ, per germline. The CDR3 is 15 residues long.

The source material was peripheral blood. The sequence derives from a woman between 45 and 65 years old with acute or convalescent COVID-19. The V and J genes are TRBV4-2 and TRBJ2-7, with TRBD1 identical over 8 bases. Here the CDR3 DNA reads TGTGCCAGCAGCGCGGGCCAGGACAGGGATCGCGAGCAGTACTTC. It is translated as CASSAGQDRDREQYF.